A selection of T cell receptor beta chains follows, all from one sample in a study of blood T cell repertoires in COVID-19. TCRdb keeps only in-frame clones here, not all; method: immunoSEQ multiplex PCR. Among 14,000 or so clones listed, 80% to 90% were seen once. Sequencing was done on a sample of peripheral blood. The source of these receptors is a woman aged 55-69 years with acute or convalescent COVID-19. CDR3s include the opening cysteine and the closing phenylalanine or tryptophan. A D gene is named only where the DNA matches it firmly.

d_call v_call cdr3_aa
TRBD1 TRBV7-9 CASSFSGTGEKLFF
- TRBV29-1 CSVRLWGSSGNEQFF
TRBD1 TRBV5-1 CASSAAPGQLNIQYF
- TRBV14 CASSQRGVGSRANEQFF
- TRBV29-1 CSVRDFSKNIQYF
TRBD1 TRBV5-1 CASSTGQENYGYTF
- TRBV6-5 CASSYIARGAKGYTF
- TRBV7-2 CASSFGGQLYEQYF
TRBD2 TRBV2 CASSGQSGGYNEQFF
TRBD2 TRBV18 CASSPGLAGGEQYF
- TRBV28 CASSSVYTQYF
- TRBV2 CASSDGRVMNTEAFF
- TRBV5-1 CASSVAGSSDYEQYF
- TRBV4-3 CASSQEPIRQLYQGGGDTQYF
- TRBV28 CASSSAEGHDNEQFF
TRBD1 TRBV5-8 CASSLLDRGYTF
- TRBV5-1 CASSFRETQYF
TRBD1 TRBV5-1 CASSSGQVNEKLFF
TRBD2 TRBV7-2 CASSFNPGLAGEQYF
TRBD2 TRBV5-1 CASSLGILAGGPTDTQYF
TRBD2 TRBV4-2 CASSQDVPASGGIDTQYF
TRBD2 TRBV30 CAHAAGGTDTQYF
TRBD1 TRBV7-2 CASSYVGTAPPQPQHF
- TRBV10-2 CASTQRLGSSFGELFF
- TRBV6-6 CASSPPSSSYSYEQYF
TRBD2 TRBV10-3 CAAGGLRTGELFF
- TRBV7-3 CASSLTAGTDTQYF
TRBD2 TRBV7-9 CASSTGMLAGALTDTQYF
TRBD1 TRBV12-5 CASGFPSLRDRGRRNTEAFF
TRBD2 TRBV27 CASKGLAGAYEQYF
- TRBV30 CACSKSQGKFMNTEAFF
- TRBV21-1 CASSKGGESETQYF
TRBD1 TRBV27 CASSSIRDRGRGFHEQYF
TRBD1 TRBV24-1 CATGQGSNTGELFF
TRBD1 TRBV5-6 CASSWRTGAILSGANVLTF
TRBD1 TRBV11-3 CASSRQGAYNEQFF
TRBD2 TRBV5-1 CASSLAIAGGPQETQYF
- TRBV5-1 CASSPQPAGSANTGELFF
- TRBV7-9 CASRPDSLKETQYF
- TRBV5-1 CASSFYGSSYNEQFF
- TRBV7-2 CASRFARAYNSPLHF
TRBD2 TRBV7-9 CASSSAGGMADTQYF
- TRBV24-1 CATSMARGTGETQYF
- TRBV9 CASSVEGGRETQYF
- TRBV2 CASSDEGPIAYEQYF
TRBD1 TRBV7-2 CASSQTDRAQEQFF